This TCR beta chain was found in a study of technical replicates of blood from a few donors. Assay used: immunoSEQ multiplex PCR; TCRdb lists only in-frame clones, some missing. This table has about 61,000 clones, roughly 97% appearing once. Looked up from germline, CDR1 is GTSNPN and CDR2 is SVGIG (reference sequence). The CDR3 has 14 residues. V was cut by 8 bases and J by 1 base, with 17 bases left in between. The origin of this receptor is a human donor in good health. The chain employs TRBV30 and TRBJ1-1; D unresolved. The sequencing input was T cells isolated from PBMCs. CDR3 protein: CASFRLVPNTEAFF. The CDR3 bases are TGTGCCAGTTTTCGACTAGTTCCGAACACTGAAGCTTTCTTT. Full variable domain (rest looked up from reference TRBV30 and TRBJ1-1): SQTIHQWPATLVQPVGSPLSLECTVEGTSNPNLYWYRQAAGRGLQLLFYSVGIGQISSEVPQNLSASRPQDRQFILSSKKLLLSDSGFYLCASFRLVPNTEAFFGQGTRLTVV.